This is a list of T cell receptor beta chains from one sample in a study of CD8 T cells in Susac syndrome. TCRdb reanalysed the immunoSEQ multiplex PCR reads using MiXCR and keeps one entry per CDR3 protein. The table has about 120,000 distinct CDR3 sequences, around 94% seen once. The sequencing sample was made of CD8+ T cells from PBMCs. Source of these receptors: a human donor with Susac syndrome. The conserved cysteine and the conserved F or W are not part of the CDR3 here.

J | V | CDR3
TRBJ1-1 | TRBV7-9 | ASSSSAGAF
TRBJ1-2 | TRBV20-1 | SVPHLERRGYT
TRBJ1-2 | TRBV20-1 | SAPSEGAFYGYT
TRBJ2-5 | TRBV7-9 | ASSSPQTRPETQY
TRBJ2-5 | TRBV6-1 | ASSRRLAGQETQY
TRBJ2-1 | TRBV4-1 | ASSQVSGGMDEQF
TRBJ2-1 | TRBV5-4 | ASSLLGSSYNEQF
TRBJ2-1 | TRBV20-1 | SAGGPATYNEQF
TRBJ1-6 | TRBV12-5 | ASGWLLRDFLDSPLH
TRBJ1-5 | TRBV5-6 | ASSVMGNNQPQH
TRBJ2-1 | TRBV24-1 | ATSDSDSDEQF
TRBJ1-2 | TRBV7-8 | ASSLRDREVYGYT
TRBJ2-7 | TRBV9 | ASSAGDTAYEQY
TRBJ1-1 | TRBV4-2 | ASSSLPGNTEAF
TRBJ1-2 | TRBV27 | ASSTGQSGYT
TRBJ2-3 | TRBV6-5 | ASSYYPHSTDTQY
TRBJ2-5 | TRBV4-1 | ASSQGHEETQY
TRBJ2-1 | TRBV7-3 | ASSLTRLEGNEQF
TRBJ2-5 | TRBV20-1 | SAGEGGETQY
TRBJ1-5 | TRBV24-1 | ATSAGAHQPQH
TRBJ2-2 | TRBV27 | ASSFAPNTGELF
TRBJ1-5 | TRBV12-3/TRBV12-4 | ASSGLINQPQH
TRBJ1-2 | TRBV6-5 | ATRGIGDYGYT
TRBJ1-5 | TRBV7-8 | ASRPGASNQPQH
TRBJ2-1 | TRBV7-2 | ASSLGWMEEQF
TRBJ1-2 | TRBV6-5 | ASSIGTGGAYGYT
TRBJ2-5 | TRBV11-2 | ASSLEASETQY
TRBJ2-5 | TRBV2 | ASRDRGETQY
TRBJ2-3 | TRBV15 | ATSRGRASTDTQY
TRBJ2-1 | TRBV6-4 | ASSVERGPYNEQF
TRBJ2-7 | TRBV30 | AWSVYDAGSY
TRBJ2-3 | TRBV7-8 | ASSFRGRVNTQY
TRBJ2-5 | TRBV4-1 | ASSPVAVQETQY
TRBJ2-3 | TRBV5-4 | ASSLRPTDTQY
TRBJ2-7 | TRBV4-1 | ASSQELRQSYEQY
TRBJ2-7 | TRBV20-1 | SADRETSYEQY
TRBJ2-7 | TRBV27 | ASSPHRGNEQY
TRBJ2-5 | TRBV18 | ASSPKTGRQETQY
TRBJ2-1 | TRBV12-3/TRBV12-4 | ASSPGGAGGRQF
TRBJ1-2 | TRBV7-9 | ASRPPGSMWTYGYT
TRBJ2-5 | TRBV20-1 | SAHTTDQETQY
TRBJ2-5 | TRBV20-1 | SARDYRGRKETQY
TRBJ2-6 | TRBV5-4 | ASSSGANVLT
TRBJ2-1 | TRBV9 | ASSALGGYNEQF
TRBJ1-1 | TRBV5-4 | ASSGLGVPGAF